Shown below are 27 T cell receptor beta chains from a single sample sequenced in a study of cytomegalovirus exposure and HLA in healthy donors. Researchers ran the PCR with 60 Vbeta and 13 Jbeta primers. Libraries were prepared by immunoSEQ multiplex PCR; TCRdb keeps only in-frame clonotypes and omits some of them. The table lists 35,000 to 50,000 clones, 51% of them singletons. Sample: PBMCs. These receptors were collected from a man in his 60s in good health and CMV-seronegative.

J is TRBJ2-7 and V is TRBV11-2, with 8 nucleotides matching TRBD1. The V segment lost 5 bases and the J segment 3 bases; nucleotides outside the gene matches: 6. This CDR3 contains 14 residues. CDR1 and CDR2 (germline): SGHAT, FQNNGV. CDR3 protein: CASSRGQVLYEQYF. CDR3 coding DNA: TGTGCCAGCAGCCGGGGACAGGTCCTCTACGAGCAGTACTTC.

The chain recombines TRBV30 with TRBJ1-6, with TRBD1 as a possible D gene (5 bases). V dropped 5 bases and J dropped 3 bases, with 17 bases sitting between them. Germline V lookup: CDR1 GTSNPN, CDR2 SVGIG (reference sequence). The CDR3 runs to 16 residues. The chain's CDR3 is CAWDPPATVYNSPLHF. In DNA form, the CDR3 reads TGTGCCTGGGACCCCCCGGCGACAGTCTATAATTCACCCCTCCACTTT.

The count of this clone is one. The J gene is TRBJ2-5, the V gene TRBV5-8, with D possibly matching TRBD2 (6 bases). The germline V and J ends were trimmed by 4 bases and 2 bases, with 12 bases remaining between them. The length of the CDR3 is 14 residues. Germline CDR1 is SGHTS and CDR2 is YDEGEE. CDR3 residues: CASSRGGFQETQYF. CDR3 DNA sequence: TGTGCCAGCAGCAGGGGAGGATTTCAAGAGACCCAGTACTTC.

The DNA for the CDR3 is TGTGCCAGCACCCCCACTACCGCTTTTGGCGAGCAGTACTTC. Protein product: CASTPTTAFGEQYF. J is TRBJ2-7 and V is TRBV7-6; D gene ambiguous. The CDR3 totals 14 residues. Deletions cut 7 bases from V and 6 bases from J, with 19 bases between. CDR1 is SGHVS, CDR2 FNYEAQ, per germline.

V usage is TRBV18 and J usage is TRBJ1-1, with TRBD1 as a possible D gene (6 bases). Germline V gene data show CDR1 as KGHSH and CDR2 as LQKENI. V gave up 3 bases and J gave up 2 bases, with 16 bases separating them. The CDR3 is made up of 16 amino acids. CDR3 DNA: TGTGCCAGCTCACCCTTAAGTAACAGGGACAACACTGAAGCTTTCTTT. This encodes CASSPLSNRDNTEAFF. Based on the CDR3 plus reference TRBV18 and TRBJ1-1, the full variable domain is NAGVMQNPRHLVRRRGQEARLRCSPMKGHSHVYWYRQLPEEGLKFMVYLQKENIIDESGMPKERFSAEFPKEGPSILRIQQVVRGDSAAYFCASSPLSNRDNTEAFFGQGTRLTVV.

The rearrangement links TRBV29-1 to TRBJ2-1; 9 bases fit TRBD1. The V gene's germline CDR1 is SQVTM and CDR2 ANQGSEA. This CDR3 contains 14 residues. The trim removed 5 bases at V and 3 bases at J, leaving 5 bases unmatched. In nucleotides, the CDR3 is TGCAGCGTTTGGGGACAGGGAAGCTACAATGAGCAGTTCTTC. Its protein is CSVWGQGSYNEQFF.

This clone occurred once. The chain recombines TRBV29-1 with TRBJ1-1, with TRBD1 matching over 7 bases. This CDR3 is built from 13 residues. V trimming: 7 bases; J trimming: 0 bases; junction bases outside the gene matches: 5. From germline, CDR1 is SQVTM and CDR2 ANQGSEA. For the CDR3, the DNA is TGCAGCGGGGGGACAGCGCTGAACACTGAAGCTTTCTTT. Protein sequence: CSGGTALNTEAFF.

This clone appeared a few times. The V and J genes are TRBV28 and TRBJ1-2; TRBD1 aligns across 9 bases. The CDR3 contains 16 residues. The V segment lost 7 bases and the J segment 0 bases; nucleotides outside the gene matches: 9. CDR1 is MDHEN and CDR2 is SYDVKM in the germline V gene. The CDR3 is CASTPSGQGANYGYTF. In DNA, the CDR3 is TGTGCCAGCACCCCCTCGGGACAGGGCGCTAACTATGGCTACACCTTC.

The chain is built from TRBV5-1 and TRBJ2-5; D might be TRBD2 (6 bases). Germline V gene lookup returns CDR1 SGHRS and CDR2 YFSETQ. This CDR3 comprises 14 residues. The germline V and J ends were trimmed by 4 bases and 2 bases, with 12 bases remaining between them. CDR3 in DNA: TGCGCCAGCAGCAGCCTCGGGGGTCAAGAGACCCAGTACTTC. Translated: CASSSLGGQETQYF.

This rearrangement joins TRBV30 to TRBJ2-1, with a possible D match to TRBD1 (6 bases). The CDR3 sequence is 13 residues long. The V end lost 8 bases, the J end lost 6 bases, and 17 bases lay between the germline ends. Germline values: CDR1 GTSNPN, CDR2 SVGIG (reference sequence). In DNA, the CDR3 is TGTGCCGGGGGACAACCTAACCGCAATGAGCAGTTCTTC. It yields the protein CAGGQPNRNEQFF.

This clone was seen a few times. The chain carries TRBV5-1 and TRBJ2-2; TRBD2 matches at 8 bases. J was trimmed by 4 bases and V by 0 bases; bases with no gene match: 8. Looked up from germline, CDR1 is SGHRS and CDR2 is YFSETQ. The CDR3 is 17 residues long. The CDR3 DNA reads TGCGCCAGCAGCTTGGAATGGGCGGGAGGTTCCACCGGGGAGCTGTTTTTT. Residues: CASSLEWAGGSTGELFF.

This clone was seen only a few times. V and J are TRBV2 and TRBJ1-5; D uncertain. CDR1 is SNHLY and CDR2 is FYNNEI in the germline V gene. Trimming took off 7 bases at V and 7 bases at J, with 17 bases between the two ends. The CDR3 totals 14 residues. The CDR3 DNA is TGTGCCAGCACCGAGGGCCGGGCCGGACAGCCCCAGCATTTT. Translation: CASTEGRAGQPQHF.

V and J are TRBV10-1 and TRBJ1-1, with TRBD1 matching over 7 bases. This CDR3 region has 15 residues. V lost 3 bases and J lost 3; bases outside the gene matches: 7. The germline CDR1 and CDR2 sequences are WNHNN and SYGVQD (reference sequence). The CDR3 DNA reads TGCGCCAGCAGTGATACCGGGACAGAGGACACTGAAGCTTTCTTT. As protein: CASSDTGTEDTEAFF.

The chain has TRBV9 and TRBJ1-1, with D uncertain. V was cut by 3 bases and J by 4 bases, with 13 bases left in between. Germline V gene lookup returns CDR1 SGDLS and CDR2 YYNGEE. The CDR3 is 14 residues long. The CDR3 loop reads CASSALGGVTEAFF. In DNA form, the CDR3 reads TGTGCCAGCAGCGCCCTCGGCGGGGTCACTGAAGCTTTCTTT.

This clone came up a few times. The chain carries TRBV28 and TRBJ1-1; no clear D gene. Germline CDR1 is MDHEN and CDR2 is SYDVKM. Trimming took 5 bases from V and 0 from J, leaving 13 bases between them. There are 15 residues in the CDR3. CDR3 DNA: TGTGCCAGCAGTCGGAGGCCTCGAGTGAACACTGAAGCTTTCTTT. This gives the protein CASSRRPRVNTEAFF.

The genes are TRBV27 and TRBJ2-7; D perhaps matches TRBD2 (7 bases). This CDR3 has 15 amino acids. Germline-derived CDR1 and CDR2 are MNHEY and SMNVEV (reference sequence). The ends were cut back, 4 bases at V and 4 bases at J, with 17 bases in the middle. CDR3 nucleotide sequence: TGTGCCAGCAGTTCCCCAGGGAGGGGGGAATACGAGCAGTACTTC. This encodes CASSSPGRGEYEQYF.

The chain joins TRBV5-1 to TRBJ2-3, with 12 bases fitting TRBD2. The V gene's germline CDR1 is SGHRS and CDR2 YFSETQ. This CDR3 is 14 amino acids long. V shed 6 bases and J 5 bases; nucleotides not matched to a gene: 4. CDR3 region: CASKLAGGGDTQYF. The CDR3 region has the DNA TGCGCCAGCAAACTAGCGGGAGGAGGAGATACGCAGTATTTT.

This clone was seen a few times. This rearrangement joins TRBV14 to TRBJ2-1; 7 bases map to TRBD2. Looked up from germline, CDR1 is SGHDN and CDR2 is FVKESK. The length of the CDR3 is 15 residues. V was pared by 2 bases and J by 6 bases, with 7 bases of the junction left unmatched. CDR3 DNA: TGTGCCAGCAGCCAATCTGCGGGAGCGGGCAATGAGCAGTTCTTC. It is translated as CASSQSAGAGNEQFF. Combining the CDR3 with reference TRBV14 and TRBJ2-1 gives the whole variable domain EAGVTQFPSHSVIEKGQTVTLRCDPISGHDNLYWYRRVMGKEIKFLLHFVKESKQDESGMPNNRFLAERTGGTYSTLKVQPAELEDSGVYFCASSQSAGAGNEQFFGPGTRLTVL.

There are a few counts of this clone. This sequence joins TRBV19 and TRBJ1-3; D remains ambiguous. The CDR3 loop spans 14 amino acids. Per the germline V gene, CDR1 is LNHDA and CDR2 is SQIVND (reference sequence). Between the trimmed V and J ends, which lost 5 bases and 3 bases, there was a span of 11 bases. CDR3: CASSGRPYGNTIYF. The CDR3, as DNA: TGTGCCAGTAGTGGGAGGCCGTATGGAAACACCATATATTTT.

The chain recombines TRBV30 with TRBJ2-5; D is perhaps TRBD2 (6 bases). The CDR3 is made up of 12 amino acids. V lost 4 bases and J lost 9, with 15 bases in between. Looked up from germline, CDR1 is GTSNPN and CDR2 is SVGIG (reference sequence). Written as DNA, the CDR3 is TGTGCCTGGACCTTCAAACGCGGGGCCCAGTACTTC. The encoded protein is CAWTFKRGAQYF.

The V gene is TRBV19, the J gene TRBJ2-1; weak D call: TRBD1 (6 bases). The CDR3 extends over 15 amino acids. Germline V gene sequence: CDR1 LNHDA, CDR2 SQIVND (reference sequence). V was pared by 2 bases and J by 9 bases, with 17 bases between. CDR3 sequence (DNA): TGTGCCAGTAGTATATTGGCAGGGGCGCTTGGTGAGCAGTTCTTC. Its translation: CASSILAGALGEQFF.

The V call is TRBV7-2, the J call TRBJ2-1; 8 bases fit TRBD2. Germline V gene data show CDR1 as SGHTA and CDR2 as FQGNSA. V lost 5 bases and J lost 1; bases outside the gene matches: 16. The CDR3 length is 19 residues. Here the CDR3 reads CASSRSGAAGVLSYNEQFF. The CDR3 DNA sequence: TGTGCCAGCAGCCGCTCTGGAGCAGCGGGAGTTTTGTCCTACAATGAGCAGTTCTTC.

The chain carries TRBV5-1 and TRBJ1-1; 7 positions agree with TRBD1. The trim removed 0 bases at V and 7 bases at J, leaving 9 bases unmatched. CDR1 is SGHRS and CDR2 is YFSETQ in the germline V gene. The CDR3 loop spans 15 amino acids. CDR3 nucleotide sequence: TGCGCCAGCAGCTTGGGTAGACAGGGACGGAGTGAAGCTTTCTTT. Translating gives CASSLGRQGRSEAFF.

In its sample, this clone was seen a few times. The rearrangement uses TRBV7-9 and TRBJ2-7, with TRBD1 identical over 7 bases. The CDR3 runs 12 residues. In germline, CDR1 is SEHNR, CDR2 FQNEAQ (reference sequence). With 5 bases clipped from V and 5 bases from J, the junction kept 3 bases outside the gene matches. Here the CDR3 reads CASSHRGDEQYF. CDR3 bases: TGTGCCAGCAGCCACAGGGGAGACGAGCAGTACTTC.

The V call is TRBV28, the J call TRBJ2-7, with 10 nucleotides matching TRBD1. CDR3 length: 15 residues. Looked up from germline, CDR1 is MDHEN and CDR2 is SYDVKM. Trimming removed 4 bases from V and 2 bases from J; junction bases left unmatched: 5. CDR3 protein: CASSSPGTGAYEQYF. DNA of the CDR3: TGTGCCAGCAGTTCCCCCGGGACAGGGGCCTACGAGCAGTACTTC.

This clone was detected once. The chain recombines TRBV28 with TRBJ2-5, with 7 nucleotides matching TRBD2. V trimming: 10 bases; J trimming: 5 bases; junction bases outside the gene matches: 4. This CDR3 spans 11 amino acids. Germline CDR1 and CDR2: MDHEN and SYDVKM. The DNA for the CDR3 is TGTGCCACATTGGGGGGGGAGACCCAGTACTTC. Its protein product is CATLGGETQYF.

V and J are TRBV6-5 and TRBJ1-1; D is ambiguous. Germline V CDR1 and CDR2: MNHEY, SVGAGI. The CDR3 covers 13 residues. The germline V and J ends were trimmed by 6 bases and 0 bases, with 8 bases remaining between them. In nucleotides, the CDR3 is TGTGCCAGCAGCCCCACATTGAACACTGAAGCTTTCTTT. The encoded protein is CASSPTLNTEAFF.